The next 30 T cell receptor beta chains were all read from a single sample in a study of OX40 agonist ivuxolimab in advanced cancers. Using immunoSEQ multiplex PCR, the repertoire was profiled, and TCRdb retains in-frame clones only, with some absent. The sample includes some 45,000 clones, about 75% of them seen just once. The sample here was CD4+ or CD8+ T cells sorted from blood, taken in a trial of the OX40 agonist ivuxolimab. Receptors originate from an adult with an advanced solid tumor such as melanoma, head and neck, liver or kidney cancer.

The sample holds one count of this clone. V is TRBV7-2 and J is TRBJ1-4; 7 bases map to TRBD1. After removal of 3 bases from V and 2 bases from J, the junction contained 3 bases not matched to a gene. This CDR3 contains 15 residues. Germline values: CDR1 SGHTA, CDR2 FQGNSA. CDR3 bases: TGTGCCAGCAGCTTTGGAGGGGGCACTAATGAAAAACTGTTTTTT. This translates into CASSFGGGTNEKLFF. The whole variable domain, filled in from reference TRBV7-2 and TRBJ1-4, reads GAGVSQSPSNKVTEKGKDVELRCDPISGHTALYWYRQSLGQGLEFLIYFQGNSAPDKSGLPSDRFSAERTGGSVSTLTIQRTQQEDSAVYLCASSFGGGTNEKLFFGSGTQLSVL.

V and J are TRBV30 and TRBJ2-5; 7 positions match TRBD1. The V segment lost 2 bases and the J segment 11 bases; nucleotides outside the gene matches: 11. This CDR3 is built from 13 residues. CDR1 is GTSNPN, CDR2 SVGIG, per germline (reference sequence). The CDR3 spells CAWSYRGLGEQYF. The CDR3 DNA sequence: TGTGCCTGGAGTTACAGGGGTTTAGGGGAGCAGTACTTC.

In its sample, this clone was seen once. This chain uses TRBV5-1 with TRBJ1-4; D not resolved. Germline V gene data show CDR1 as SGHRS and CDR2 as YFSETQ. CDR3 length: 15 amino acids. The germline V and J ends were trimmed by 0 bases and 4 bases, with 10 bases remaining between them. CDR3 nucleotides: TGCGCCAGCAGCTTGGGTCAGGCGATTAATGAAAAACTGTTTTTT. It encodes CASSLGQAINEKLFF.

The chain uses TRBV18 and TRBJ2-1; D may be TRBD2 (6 bases). This CDR3 is 16 amino acids long. The germline V and J ends were trimmed by 2 bases and 5 bases, with 16 bases remaining between them. CDR1 is KGHSH, CDR2 LQKENI, per germline. In nucleotides, the CDR3 is TGTGCCAGCTCACCAAGATCGGGCCTAGCGAACAATGAGCAGTTCTTC. Protein: CASSPRSGLANNEQFF.

The chain employs TRBV6-5 and TRBJ1-1, with 9 nucleotides matching TRBD1. V trimming: 8 bases; J trimming: 0 bases; junction bases outside the gene matches: 7. The CDR3 spans 15 residues. Germline V gene lookup returns CDR1 MNHEY and CDR2 SVGAGI. DNA of the CDR3: TGTGCCAGCTCTAGGAACAGGGGGCTGAACACTGAAGCTTTCTTT. It translates to CASSRNRGLNTEAFF.

This clone was seen just once. The germline gene is not matched at one end of the junction; a read error may be the cause. The rearrangement links TRBV7-9 to TRBJ1-6; TRBD1 aligns across 11 bases. Germline lookup yields CDR1 SEHNR and CDR2 FQNEAQ (reference sequence). The CDR3 is made up of 18 amino acids. The CDR3 sequence: CASSVGTGGSSYNSLLHF. DNA of the CDR3: TGTGCCAGCAGCGTAGGGACAGGGGGAAGCTCCTATAATTCACTCCTCCACTTT.

The J gene is TRBJ1-2, the V gene TRBV7-8, with 10 bases matching TRBD1. This CDR3 is 16 amino acids long. J was trimmed by 4 bases and V by 4 bases; bases with no gene match: 9. Germline V CDR1 and CDR2: SGHVS, FQNEAQ. The CDR3 DNA is TGTGCCAGCAGCTCGGCCGCGACAGGGGGCATCTATGGCTACACCTTC. This gives the protein CASSSAATGGIYGYTF.

The chain carries TRBV7-8 and TRBJ2-3; D may be TRBD1 (6 bases). CDR3 length equals 15 residues. From germline, CDR1 is SGHVS and CDR2 FQNEAQ. Trimming stripped 1 base from V and 6 bases from J, with 14 bases between. Written as DNA, the CDR3 is TGTGCCAGCAGCTTAGAACCAGGGGCTCGCGATACGCAGTATTTT. It translates to CASSLEPGARDTQYF.

The rearrangement joins TRBV4-1 to TRBJ1-1; no reliable D call. Trimming took 2 bases from V and 1 from J, leaving 11 bases between them. The CDR3 spans 15 residues. The germline V gene has CDR1 MGHRA and CDR2 YSYEKL. This chain's CDR3 is CASSQHDLTNTEAFF. CDR3 coding DNA: TGCGCCAGCAGCCAACACGACCTGACGAACACTGAAGCTTTCTTT.

The V and J genes are TRBV5-1 and TRBJ2-1; 10 bases are a match to TRBD1. The V and J ends lost 0 bases and 15 bases, in that order; junction bases with no gene match: 6. The CDR3 has 13 residues. Germline CDR1 reads SGHRS; CDR2 reads YFSETQ. For the CDR3, the DNA is TGCGCCAGCAGCTTGGGCGGACAGGGGGGTCCGTTCTTC. Translating gives CASSLGGQGGPFF.

The chain employs TRBV7-9 and TRBJ2-1; 8 nucleotides line up with TRBD1. Trimming removed 5 bases from V and 7 bases from J; junction bases left unmatched: 7. The CDR3 covers 14 residues. Looked up from germline, CDR1 is SEHNR and CDR2 is FQNEAQ (reference sequence). The CDR3 protein is CASSKRQGRNEQFF. In nucleotides, the CDR3 is TGTGCCAGCAGCAAACGACAGGGGCGTAATGAGCAGTTCTTC.

This sequence joins TRBV6-5 and TRBJ2-1; D perhaps matches TRBD2 (6 bases). Looked up from germline, CDR1 is MNHEY and CDR2 is SVGAGI. V was clipped by 6 bases and J by 7 bases, with 19 bases between them. CDR3 size: 15 residues. The CDR3 coding sequence is TGTGCCAGCAGCCGACTAGAGACATTTGATAATGAGCAGTTCTTC. This encodes CASSRLETFDNEQFF.

The genes are TRBV27 and TRBJ2-7, with D tentatively TRBD1 (6 bases). V lost 10 bases to trimming and J lost 2 bases, with 15 bases between them. The CDR3 extends over 13 amino acids. Germline CDR1 MNHEY, CDR2 SMNVEV (reference sequence). In DNA, the CDR3 is TGTGCCACTGGGGGCTGGGAACCCTACGAGCAGTACTTC. Translating gives CATGGWEPYEQYF.

The chain uses TRBV6-6 and TRBJ1-1, with D perhaps TRBD1 (5 bases). Trimming took 0 bases from V and 7 from J, leaving 6 bases between them. The CDR3 runs to 12 residues. CDR1 and CDR2 from the germline V gene are MNHNY and SVGAGI (reference sequence). CDR3 loop: CASSYSGDEAFF. The CDR3 DNA is TGTGCCAGCAGTTACTCGGGGGATGAAGCTTTCTTT.

A few counts support this clone. The rearrangement links TRBV6-5 to TRBJ1-2; D gene unclear. CDR3 size: 13 residues. The V and J ends lost 5 bases and 8 bases respectively, with 15 bases between them. Germline assignment: CDR1 MNHEY and CDR2 SVGAGI. In DNA form, the CDR3 reads TGTGCCAGCAGTCGCATGGCTATAGGGGGCTACACCTTC. Protein sequence: CASSRMAIGGYTF.

The chain combines TRBV19 with TRBJ1-2; D possibly corresponds to TRBD1 (5 bases). Trimming took off 0 bases at V and 5 bases at J, with 16 bases between the two ends. The germline gives CDR1 LNHDA, CDR2 SQIVND (reference sequence). The CDR3 sequence is 16 residues long. CDR3 coding DNA: TGTGCCAGTAGTATAGATCTTGCAGGGCCGGCTTATGGCTACACCTTC. Translating it yields CASSIDLAGPAYGYTF.

The gene calls are TRBV2 and TRBJ1-5, with D hard to call. The V gene's germline CDR1 is SNHLY and CDR2 FYNNEI. The CDR3 runs to 14 residues. V was pared by 4 bases and J by 4 bases, with 11 bases between. The CDR3 loop is CASSVEARNQPQHF. For the CDR3, the DNA is TGTGCCAGCAGTGTCGAGGCGCGGAATCAGCCCCAGCATTTT.

V gene TRBV7-9 combines with J gene TRBJ2-7; 13 positions agree with TRBD2. In germline, CDR1 is SEHNR, CDR2 FQNEAQ (reference sequence). This CDR3 contains 13 residues. The V segment lost 1 base and the J segment 12 bases; nucleotides outside the gene matches: 3. The DNA of the CDR3 is TGTGCCAGCAGCTTAGGGACTAGCGGGAGAGTGTACTTC. Translation: CASSLGTSGRVYF.

The chain is built from TRBV7-2 and TRBJ1-2; no reliable D call. Between the trimmed V and J ends, which lost 5 bases and 9 bases, there was a span of 16 bases. The V gene's germline CDR1 is SGHTA and CDR2 FQGNSA. CDR3 length equals 13 residues. CDR3 sequence (DNA): TGTGCCAGCAGCCATGGGCCTAGGCCAAGCTACACCTTC. Its translation: CASSHGPRPSYTF.

J is TRBJ2-1 and V is TRBV2, with 9 bases lining up with TRBD2. V was clipped by 6 bases and J by 4 bases; unmatched bases: 7. From germline, CDR1 is SNHLY and CDR2 FYNNEI. This CDR3 is built from 15 residues. Written as DNA, the CDR3 is TGTGCCAGCAGCCAGACTAGCGGAGCTTACAATGAGCAGTTCTTC. It specifies CASSQTSGAYNEQFF.

CDR3 nucleotide sequence: TGCGCCAGCAGCTTTCTGGGGACAGGGGAGAAAGAGCAGTTCTTC. As protein: CASSFLGTGEKEQFF. This sequence joins TRBV5-1 and TRBJ2-1; 10 bases match TRBD1. V gave up 2 bases and J gave up 10 bases; unmatched junction bases: 9. CDR3 length: 15 amino acids. Germline values: CDR1 SGHRS, CDR2 YFSETQ.

The chain is built from TRBV27 and TRBJ2-1, with 7 bases that match TRBD2. Germline CDR1 reads MNHEY; CDR2 reads SMNVEV (reference sequence). The CDR3 has 13 amino acids. The DNA of the CDR3 is TGTGCTTGCCGGGACTACCTCTACAATGAGCAGTTCTTC. It encodes CACRDYLYNEQFF.

The V gene is TRBV27, the J gene TRBJ1-2; D gene uncertain. Trimming pared 6 bases from V and 4 bases from J, leaving 15 bases between. Germline lookup yields CDR1 MNHEY and CDR2 SMNVEV (reference sequence). CDR3 length equals 14 residues. The CDR3 spells CASSPDPLGYGYTF. In DNA form, the CDR3 reads TGTGCCAGCAGCCCGGACCCATTGGGCTATGGCTACACCTTC.

The gene calls are TRBV13 and TRBJ2-7; D gene uncertain. V lost 5 bases and J lost 6, with 11 bases in between. The germline gives CDR1 PRHDT, CDR2 FYEKMQ (reference sequence). This CDR3 is built from 12 residues. The CDR3 spells CASSLTPGEQYF. CDR3 nucleotides: TGTGCCAGCAGCCTCACCCCAGGCGAGCAGTACTTC.

The rearrangement joins TRBV10-2 to TRBJ1-1; D uncertain. CDR3 length equals 12 residues. The V gene's germline CDR1 is WSHSY and CDR2 SAAADI. The V and J ends lost 6 bases and 2 bases respectively, with 7 bases between them. CDR3 loop: CASSGENTEAFF. The CDR3 DNA is TGCGCCAGCAGCGGGGAAAACACTGAAGCTTTCTTT.

The gene calls are TRBV19 and TRBJ2-5, with unresolved D. In germline, CDR1 is LNHDA, CDR2 SQIVND (reference sequence). The CDR3 length is 13 residues. V was shortened by 3 bases and J by 7 bases, with 12 bases between the two germline ends. The chain's CDR3 is CASSMVRSGTQYF. The DNA of the CDR3 is TGTGCCAGTAGTATGGTTAGATCCGGGACCCAGTACTTC.

This clone was counted between two and nine times. This chain joins TRBV7-9 and TRBJ2-5; D is uncertain. Trimming stripped 5 bases from V and 4 bases from J, with 5 bases between. In germline, CDR1 is SEHNR, CDR2 FQNEAQ (reference sequence). The CDR3 extends over 11 amino acids. CDR3 nucleotide sequence: TGTGCCAGCAGCCAAGGAGAGACCCAGTACTTC. Its translation: CASSQGETQYF.

This clone was seen a few times. The V gene is TRBV7-6, the J gene TRBJ2-1, with D hard to call. Germline V gene lookup returns CDR1 SGHVS and CDR2 FNYEAQ. The length of the CDR3 is 12 residues. The V and J ends lost 6 bases and 6 bases respectively, with 9 bases between them. The DNA of the CDR3 is TGTGCCAGCAGTGGCCGTGTCAATGAGCAGTTCTTC. Protein product: CASSGRVNEQFF.

The chain couples TRBV4-1 to TRBJ2-5; 7 bases are shared with TRBD1. CDR1 and CDR2 (germline): MGHRA, YSYEKL. The CDR3 loop spans 14 amino acids. Trimming took 4 bases from V and 10 from J; bases not matched to a gene: 12. CDR3 sequence reads: CASSLTTGPTIQYF. DNA for the CDR3: TGCGCCAGCAGCCTTACGACAGGGCCCACTATCCAGTACTTC.

V is TRBV20-1 and J is TRBJ2-1; no firm D call. This CDR3 region has 10 residues. The germline V gene has CDR1 DFQATT and CDR2 SNEGSKA (reference sequence). Deletions cut 0 bases from V and 11 bases from J, with 5 bases between. The CDR3 loop is CSAREVKQFF. In DNA, the CDR3 is TGCAGTGCTAGAGAGGTGAAGCAGTTCTTC.